This TCR beta chain came from a study of metastatic and nonmetastatic thyroid tumors. Study-level information: The study looked at repertoires side by side in blood and in tumor or nodule tissue from malignant and benign thyroid patients.

Points on this clone: Antigen unknown.

Whole-study results and caveats: Reports indicated that malignant thyroid tumors showed significantly higher TCR beta diversity than benign nodules did, in blood and tumor.

No patient had received any treatment before thyroid surgery. In the authors' workflow: Clinicopathological groups of papillary thyroid cancer showed CDR3 differences that were used to build a distant-metastasis classifier. MiXCR reprocessed the PCR reads for TCRdb. TCRdb, not the authors, supplied the V and J calls. The sample has under 25,000 clones; more than 10% are singletons. Germline V gene lookup returns CDR1 SGHAT and CDR2 FQNNGV. Trimming took off 1 base at V and 2 bases at J, with 18 bases between the two ends. The CDR3 runs 18 residues. The J gene is TRBJ1-3, the V gene TRBV11-2; no reliable D call. The receptor was derived from a female donor with papillary thyroid cancer or a benign thyroid nodule (not recorded which). Some clones in this sample may be carry-over from other donors' samples. Source material: blood. The CDR3 sequence: CASSLGGMSGLTGNTIYF. Here the CDR3 DNA reads TGTGCCAGCAGCTTAGGGGGAATGTCGGGTCTCACTGGAAACACCATATATTTT.